One sample yielded the 17 T cell receptor beta chains listed below, sequenced in a study of T cells expressing NK-cell markers. TCRdb reprocessed the 5' RACE reads, keeping one entry per CDR3 protein, no DNA. Here the sample table reports about 460,000 distinct CDR3 sequences. Input material: blood T cells: a sorted CD56 or NKG2C T cell subset, CD4+ or CD8+ T cells, or bulk PBMC T cells (not recorded which). The receptors here all came from a woman aged 50 to 60 in good health.

The chain joins TRBV15 to TRBJ2-1; absent DNA, TCRdb's TRBD1 call cannot be checked. The germline V gene has CDR1 LNHNV and CDR2 YYDKDF (reference sequence). The CDR3 is 16 residues long. The CDR3 loop reads CATSKRRDRFGNEQFF.

The chain couples TRBV19 to TRBJ2-1; the TCRdb call, TRBD2, lacks DNA for checking. CDR3 length: 14 amino acids. Looked up from germline, CDR1 is LNHDA and CDR2 is SQIVND (reference sequence). The CDR3 here is CASSMTASGRAPFF.

The chain joins TRBV12-3 or TRBV12-4 to TRBJ2-2; the D call from TCRdb, TRBD2, cannot be confirmed without DNA. The CDR3 is 16 residues long. The CDR3 sequence: CAIEAGVLANTGELFF.

The chain couples TRBV29-1 to TRBJ1-1. The CDR3 has 11 residues. The germline CDR1 and CDR2 sequences are SQVTM and ANQGSEA. Here the CDR3 reads CSVLAQNGAFF. The full variable domain, with the rest looked up from reference TRBV29-1 and TRBJ1-1, is SAVISQKPSRDICQRGTSLTIQCQVDSQVTMMFWYRQQPGQSLTLIATANQGSEATYESGFVIDKFPISRPNLTFSTLTVSNMSPEDSSIYLCSVLAQNGAFFGQGTRLTVV.

The chain joins TRBV9 to TRBJ2-5; TCRdb selects TRBD2, and the lack of DNA leaves this call unchecked. Germline V lookup: CDR1 SGDLS, CDR2 YYNGEE. The CDR3 spans 15 residues. CDR3 in amino acids: CASSPGAGKQETQYF.

The V call is TRBV5-1, the J call TRBJ2-3; no DNA is available, so the TRBD2 call from TCRdb remains unchecked. The CDR3 sequence is 17 residues long. The germline gives CDR1 SGHRS, CDR2 YFSETQ. CDR3 amino acids: CASSLGASGMPSDTQYF. The variable domain in full, with the rest retrieved from reference TRBV5-1 and TRBJ2-3, is KAGVTQTPRYLIKTRGQQVTLSCSPISGHRSVSWYQQTPGQGLQFLFEYFSETQRNKGNFPGRFSGRQFSNSRSEMNVSTLELGDSALYLCASSLGASGMPSDTQYFGPGTRLTVL.

This chain uses TRBV29-1 with TRBJ2-7; TCRdb's D gene call, TRBD1, goes unchecked for lack of DNA. The CDR3 is 15 residues long. Per germline, CDR1 SQVTM and CDR2 ANQGSEA. CDR3 region: CSVDVFGTGAYEQYF.

The chain carries TRBV20-1 and TRBJ2-3. In germline, CDR1 is DFQATT, CDR2 SNEGSKA (reference sequence). The CDR3 consists of 15 residues. The CDR3 reads CSARDLLAVTDTQYF.

This chain links TRBV20-1 with TRBJ2-1. The germline V gene encodes CDR1 DFQATT and CDR2 SNEGSKA (reference sequence). The CDR3 totals 14 residues. Here the CDR3 reads CSAARRSVYNEQFF.

The chain recombines TRBV4-1 with TRBJ2-1; TCRdb's D call of TRBD2 is untestable without DNA. CDR1 and CDR2 (germline): MGHRA, YSYEKL. The CDR3 loop spans 17 amino acids. This CDR3 is CASSRGGLALLGNEQFF.

This chain joins TRBV24-1 and TRBJ2-5; TCRdb picks TRBD1, but there is no DNA to check that call. The germline V gene has CDR1 KGHDR and CDR2 SFDVKD. CDR3 length equals 19 residues. CDR3 sequence reads: CATSDPQRSWAGRTETQYF.

V is TRBV12-3 or TRBV12-4 and J is TRBJ1-2; the D call from TCRdb, TRBD1, cannot be confirmed without DNA. The CDR3 is 13 amino acids. The CDR3 reads CASSFQGAYGYTF.

The V call is TRBV27, the J call TRBJ2-3; the D call from TCRdb, TRBD2, cannot be confirmed without DNA. The CDR3 contains 14 residues. Per germline, CDR1 MNHEY and CDR2 SMNVEV (reference sequence). The chain's CDR3 is CASIPTSGINTQYF.

The rearrangement links TRBV19 to TRBJ2-2; no DNA is available, so the TRBD1 call from TCRdb remains unchecked. Per the germline V gene, CDR1 is LNHDA and CDR2 is SQIVND (reference sequence). This CDR3 has 15 residues. The CDR3 spells CASSIGQGKSGELFF.

The chain is built from TRBV27 and TRBJ2-1; the TRBD1 assignment by TCRdb is unverifiable without DNA. Germline values: CDR1 MNHEY, CDR2 SMNVEV (reference sequence). The CDR3 covers 19 residues. The CDR3 is CASSTGTGGAKFSYNEQFF.

V gene TRBV5-1 combines with J gene TRBJ2-3; TCRdb's D call of TRBD2 is untestable without DNA. This CDR3 has 15 residues. Germline loops: CDR1 SGHRS, CDR2 YFSETQ. This CDR3 is CASSFGTSGGNTQYF.

The rearrangement links TRBV6-2 or TRBV6-3 to TRBJ1-2. This CDR3 has 12 amino acids. Germline V gives CDR1 MNHEY, CDR2 SVGEGT. The CDR3 region is CASRADVYGYTF.